Included here is one T cell receptor beta chain sequence, with context. These data come from a study of T cells in localized non-small cell lung cancer. The assay was immunoSEQ multiplex PCR, and TCRdb's table has in-frame clones only and misses some. The table includes approximately 70,000 clones, less than 90% detected once. This CDR3 contains 12 residues. Germline V CDR1 and CDR2: MNHEY, SVGAGI. V lost 10 bases to trimming and J lost 5 bases; unmatched junction nucleotides: 6. V is TRBV6-5 and J is TRBJ1-1; 8 positions agree with TRBD1. The sample was peripheral blood, taken before any cancer treatment. This receptor was obtained from a male donor older than 55 with stage III squamous cell lung carcinoma. Written as DNA, the CDR3 is TGTGCCAAAGAGACAGGGGTGACTGAAGCTTTCTTT. It encodes CAKETGVTEAFF.